This passage covers 11 T cell receptor beta chains from one sample sequenced in a study of OX40 agonist ivuxolimab in advanced cancers. Library preparation used the immunoSEQ multiplex PCR assay. Entries here come from immuneACCESS through TCRdb and include only in-frame sequences with V and J called. Some clones fail to appear in such tables; in the studies checked, an unresolved V gene covers under half of the shortfall, and the cause of the remainder is unknown. Here the sample has more than 50,000 clones; roughly 84% occur a single time. In total, the top ten clones hold 25% to 35% of the sample. The source was CD4+ or CD8+ T cells sorted from blood, collected in a trial of the OX40 agonist ivuxolimab. Receptors originate from an adult with an advanced solid tumor such as melanoma, head and neck, liver or kidney cancer.

This chain links TRBV7-2 with TRBJ2-7; D uncertain. In germline, CDR1 is SGHTA, CDR2 FQGNSA. The CDR3 has 13 residues. V lost 5 bases, J lost 2 bases, and 10 bases lay in between. In DNA form, the CDR3 reads TGTGCCAGCAGCCTCAGGCCAACCTACGAGCAGTACTTC. Protein sequence: CASSLRPTYEQYF. Looking up the rest from reference TRBV7-2 and TRBJ2-7 gives the full variable domain: GAGVSQSPSNKVTEKGKDVELRCDPISGHTALYWYRQSLGQGLEFLIYFQGNSAPDKSGLPSDRFSAERTGGSVSTLTIQRTQQEDSAVYLCASSLRPTYEQYFGPGTRLTVT.

The gene calls are TRBV5-1 and TRBJ1-1; D is unresolved. From germline, CDR1 is SGHRS and CDR2 YFSETQ. The CDR3 has 13 residues. The V and J ends lost 7 bases and 0 bases respectively, with 10 bases between them. CDR3 sequence reads: CASRSTMNTEAFF. In DNA form, the CDR3 reads TGCGCCAGCCGAAGCACCATGAACACTGAAGCTTTCTTT.

V and J are TRBV2 and TRBJ1-4, with 7 bases aligning to TRBD1. V gave up 6 bases and J gave up 4 bases; unmatched junction bases: 5. Germline CDR1 reads SNHLY; CDR2 reads FYNNEI. The CDR3 runs 14 residues. Here the CDR3 reads CASSLGTDNEKLFF. The CDR3 nucleotides are TGTGCCAGCAGCCTCGGGACAGATAATGAAAAACTGTTTTTT.

The chain carries TRBV19 and TRBJ1-3; the match to TRBD1 covers 8 bases. Germline CDR1 is LNHDA and CDR2 is SQIVND (reference sequence). V dropped 8 bases and J dropped 2; count of bases not matched to a gene: 8. The CDR3 loop spans 15 amino acids. CDR3 sequence reads: CASLPGGMTGNTIYF. The CDR3, as DNA: TGTGCCAGTCTTCCAGGGGGCATGACTGGAAACACCATATATTTT.

J is TRBJ2-7 and V is TRBV9; 12 bases match TRBD2. Germline V gene data show CDR1 as SGDLS and CDR2 as YYNGEE. This CDR3 spans 17 amino acids. Trimming cost V 0 bases and J 4 bases; bases outside gene matches: 8. The DNA of the CDR3 is TGTGCCAGCAGCGTAGGACTAGCGGGAGCAATGAGGTACGAGCAGTACTTC. Amino acids: CASSVGLAGAMRYEQYF.

This clone was counted only a few times. J is TRBJ1-3 and V is TRBV5-1; D remains unclear. V was cut by 4 bases and J by 2 bases, with 7 bases left in between. Germline CDR1 reads SGHRS; CDR2 reads YFSETQ. This CDR3 has 13 amino acids. The DNA for the CDR3 is TGCGCCAGCAGCGTAGGGCCTGGAAACACCATATATTTT. Encoded protein: CASSVGPGNTIYF.

The rearrangement links TRBV5-6 to TRBJ1-2; D gene ambiguous. V gave up 4 bases and J gave up 7 bases, with 14 bases separating them. Germline assignment: CDR1 SGHDT and CDR2 YYEEEE. The CDR3 sequence is 13 residues long. CDR3 DNA sequence: TGTGCCAGCAGCCCCCCTCGGATGGGTGGCTACACCTTC. Its protein is CASSPPRMGGYTF.

This rearrangement joins TRBV19 to TRBJ2-1, with TRBD2 matching over 10 bases. Germline V CDR1 and CDR2: LNHDA, SQIVND (reference sequence). After removal of 3 bases from V and 9 bases from J, the junction contained 8 bases not matched to a gene. CDR3 length: 15 residues. DNA for the CDR3: TGTGCCAGTAGTATCGCTAGCGGGAGAGTGGGTGAGCAGTTCTTC. It yields the protein CASSIASGRVGEQFF.

The gene calls are TRBV4-3 and TRBJ2-7; D gene unclear. Trimming removed 0 bases at V and 0 bases at J, with 6 bases between. The CDR3 length is 14 residues. Germline V gene sequence: CDR1 LGHNA, CDR2 YSLEER. Here the CDR3 reads CASSQDVSSYEQYF. CDR3 nucleotides: TGCGCCAGCAGCCAAGATGTGAGCTCCTACGAGCAGTACTTC.

The chain has TRBV7-1 and TRBJ2-6; no clear D. TRBV7-1 is identified as an open reading frame with a role that is uncertain. The CDR3 totals 18 residues. V shed 5 bases and J shed 5 bases, with 22 bases lying between them. The CDR3 spells CASSPGRHEQSRANVLTF. CDR3 DNA: TGTGCCAGCAGCCCCGGACGTCACGAGCAAAGTCGGGCCAACGTCCTGACTTTC.

This clone was found once. V gene TRBV4-1 combines with J gene TRBJ1-1; 8 bases fit TRBD1. This CDR3 is built from 16 residues. Germline V gene data show CDR1 as MGHRA and CDR2 as YSYEKL. Trimming removed 1 base from V and 6 bases from J; junction bases left unmatched: 10. CDR3 in amino acids: CASSQVSRGRLSEAFF. The CDR3 nucleotides are TGCGCCAGCAGCCAAGTATCCAGGGGGCGCTTGTCTGAAGCTTTCTTT.